These 29 T cell receptor beta chains were all obtained from the same sample, sequenced in a study of cytomegalovirus exposure and HLA in healthy donors. In the PCR, 60 Vbeta and 13 Jbeta primers were used. Repertoires were generated with immunoSEQ multiplex PCR, while TCRdb's copy carries only in-frame clones and drops some. The sample consists of around 150,000 clones, roughly 79% of them appearing once. Sequencing was carried out using PBMCs. The receptor source for this set is a woman between 50 and 59 years old in good health and CMV-seronegative.

This clone showed up just a few times. The chain links TRBV25-1 to TRBJ2-5, with no clear D. V gave up 6 bases and J gave up 1 base, with 15 bases separating them. Germline CDR1 MGHDK, CDR2 SYGVNS. This CDR3 has 15 residues. In DNA form, the CDR3 reads TGTGCCAGCAGCCCCAGGCAGGCAGCCCAAGAGACCCAGTACTTC. Protein: CASSPRQAAQETQYF.

The rearrangement links TRBV19 to TRBJ2-7; D might be TRBD1 (6 bases). This CDR3 comprises 15 residues. V dropped 6 bases and J dropped 3 bases, with 18 bases sitting between them. Germline V gene sequence: CDR1 LNHDA, CDR2 SQIVND (reference sequence). The CDR3 coding sequence is TGTGCCAGTAGGACATCCGGGACACACGACTACGAGCAGTACTTC. As protein: CASRTSGTHDYEQYF.

This clone has a handful of counts. This sequence joins TRBV6-5 and TRBJ1-4, with D maybe TRBD1 (5 bases). With 2 bases removed from V and 0 bases from J, the gap between germline ends came to 7 bases. This CDR3 is built from 15 residues. Germline CDR1 and CDR2: MNHEY and SVGAGI. The CDR3 DNA sequence: TGTGCCAGCAGTTACAGACAGCCAACTAATGAAAAACTGTTTTTT. It is translated as CASSYRQPTNEKLFF.

The rearrangement links TRBV11-3 to TRBJ2-3, with 7 bases matching TRBD1. CDR3 length: 15 residues. Germline CDR1 reads SGHNT; CDR2 reads YENEEA. Trimming took 4 bases from V and 2 from J; bases not matched to a gene: 6. CDR3 loop: CASSSRTGDTDTQYF. CDR3 coding DNA: TGTGCCAGCAGCTCGAGGACAGGAGACACAGATACGCAGTATTTT. The variable domain in full, with the rest retrieved from reference TRBV11-3 and TRBJ2-3, is EAGVVQSPRYKIIEKKQPVAFWCNPISGHNTLYWYLQNLGQGPELLIRYENEEAVDDSQLPKDRFSAERLKGVDSTLKIQPAELGDSAVYLCASSSRTGDTDTQYFGPGTRLTVL.

The rearrangement joins TRBV7-6 to TRBJ1-5; D is unclear. The CDR3 covers 14 residues. Germline loops: CDR1 SGHVS, CDR2 FNYEAQ. Deletions cut 1 base from V and 3 bases from J, with 7 bases between. The CDR3 region is CASSLGGYNQPQHF. Written as DNA, the CDR3 is TGTGCCAGCAGCTTAGGAGGGTACAATCAGCCCCAGCATTTT. The full variable domain, rest sourced from reference TRBV7-6 and TRBJ1-5, is GAGVSQSPRYKVTKRGQDVALRCDPISGHVSLYWYRQALGQGPEFLTYFNYEAQQDKSGLPNDRFSAERPEGSISTLTIQRTEQRDSAMYRCASSLGGYNQPQHFGDGTRLSIL.

V and J are TRBV19 and TRBJ1-1; tentatively, D is TRBD1 (5 bases). Between the trimmed V and J ends, which lost 10 bases and 6 bases, there was a span of 12 bases. The germline V gene has CDR1 LNHDA and CDR2 SQIVND (reference sequence). This CDR3 comprises 11 residues. The CDR3 coding sequence is TGTGCCATTATGCAGGGTCCTGAAGCTTTCTTT. It codes for CAIMQGPEAFF.

The chain couples TRBV7-2 to TRBJ1-5; 9 nucleotides align to TRBD1. Germline CDR1 reads SGHTA; CDR2 reads FQGNSA. This CDR3 has 16 residues. With 4 bases clipped from V and 2 bases from J, the junction kept 6 bases outside the gene matches. This CDR3 reads CASSSLDRGGNQPQHF. The CDR3 DNA follows: TGTGCCAGCAGCTCCTTGGACAGGGGAGGCAATCAGCCCCAGCATTTT. Variable domain in full (rest from reference TRBV7-2 and TRBJ1-5): GAGVSQSPSNKVTEKGKDVELRCDPISGHTALYWYRQSLGQGLEFLIYFQGNSAPDKSGLPSDRFSAERTGGSVSTLTIQRTQQEDSAVYLCASSSLDRGGNQPQHFGDGTRLSIL.

This chain uses TRBV18 with TRBJ1-5; D is uncertain. This CDR3 region has 14 residues. V was pared by 6 bases and J by 8 bases, with 17 bases between. The germline CDR1 and CDR2 sequences are KGHSH and LQKENI. The CDR3 bases are TGTGCCAGCTCCCCCGGTGAGGGCTTGGAGCCCCAGCATTTT. Translating it yields CASSPGEGLEPQHF.

This chain connects TRBV7-2 to TRBJ2-1, with 8 nucleotides matching TRBD2. The CDR3 is 14 residues long. Per the germline V gene, CDR1 is SGHTA and CDR2 is FQGNSA. The V gene end was trimmed by 2 bases and the J gene end by 8 bases; junction bases not matched to a gene: 5. Here the CDR3 DNA reads TGTGCCAGCAGCTTAAACGGGAGGGTGGATGAGCAGTTCTTC. Translated: CASSLNGRVDEQFF.

CDR3 sequence: CASSYVGVGTQYF. The CDR3 DNA follows: TGTGCCAGCAGTTACGTAGGAGTTGGGACCCAGTACTTC. V usage is TRBV6-5 and J usage is TRBJ2-5; D is ambiguous. CDR1 and CDR2 from the germline V gene are MNHEY and SVGAGI. V dropped 2 bases and J dropped 7 bases, with 11 bases sitting between them. The CDR3 totals 13 residues.

The chain has TRBV28 and TRBJ2-2; 11 positions match TRBD1. There are 14 residues in the CDR3. CDR1 is MDHEN and CDR2 is SYDVKM in the germline V gene. J gave up 5 bases and V 8 bases, and 4 bases lay outside the gene matches. CDR3 in DNA: TGTGCCAGCGCCCGGGACAGGGGGACCGGGGAGCTGTTTTTT. The encoded protein is CASARDRGTGELFF.

This chain links TRBV12-5 with TRBJ2-2; 8 bases line up with TRBD1. From germline, CDR1 is LGHNT and CDR2 FRNRAP. J gave up 5 bases and V 5 bases, and 4 bases lay outside the gene matches. This CDR3 has 14 residues. For the CDR3, the DNA is TGTGCTAGTGGTCCAGGACAGGGAACCGGGGAGCTGTTTTTT. Protein product: CASGPGQGTGELFF.

The chain couples TRBV28 to TRBJ1-2; D perhaps matches TRBD1 (5 bases). The CDR3 runs to 14 residues. With 2 bases removed from V and 6 bases from J, the gap between germline ends came to 13 bases. Germline CDR1 is MDHEN and CDR2 is SYDVKM. The CDR3 DNA reads TGTGCCAGCAGTTTAGTAAGATTAGGGGATGGCTACACCTTC. It codes for CASSLVRLGDGYTF.

The chain uses TRBV5-1 and TRBJ2-3, with 7 positions matching TRBD1. This CDR3 is built from 15 residues. V dropped 4 bases and J dropped 4; count of bases not matched to a gene: 9. In germline, CDR1 is SGHRS, CDR2 YFSETQ. The CDR3 region has the DNA TGCGCCAGCAGCGGCAGGGGGATTGAAGCAGATACGCAGTATTTT. Translated, it gives CASSGRGIEADTQYF. Full variable domain (outside the CDR3, taken from reference TRBV5-1 and TRBJ2-3): KAGVTQTPRYLIKTRGQQVTLSCSPISGHRSVSWYQQTPGQGLQFLFEYFSETQRNKGNFPGRFSGRQFSNSRSEMNVSTLELGDSALYLCASSGRGIEADTQYFGPGTRLTVL.

The chain employs TRBV5-8 and TRBJ2-2; TRBD2 matches at 10 bases. This CDR3 spans 17 amino acids. V shed 0 bases and J 3 bases; nucleotides not matched to a gene: 5. Germline V lookup: CDR1 SGHTS, CDR2 YDEGEE. The CDR3 bases are TGTGCCAGCAGCTTGGAGGCTAGCGGGGGTCACACCGGGGAGCTGTTTTTT. This translates into CASSLEASGGHTGELFF.

This chain uses TRBV11-2 with TRBJ2-5; possibly TRBD1 for D (5 bases). The CDR3 is made up of 14 amino acids. The V gene's germline CDR1 is SGHAT and CDR2 FQNNGV. Trimming stripped 7 bases from V and 2 bases from J, with 14 bases between. The CDR3: CASIPNRRQETQYF. CDR3 nucleotides: TGTGCCAGCATACCTAACAGGCGGCAAGAGACCCAGTACTTC. Drawing the rest from reference TRBV11-2 and TRBJ2-5, the complete variable domain is EAGVAQSPRYKIIEKRQSVAFWCNPISGHATLYWYQQILGQGPKLLIQFQNNGVVDDSQLPKDRFSAERLKGVDSTLKIQPAKLEDSAVYLCASIPNRRQETQYFGPGTRLLVL.

This chain links TRBV11-3 with TRBJ2-1; D perhaps matches TRBD2 (6 bases). CDR3 length: 14 residues. V was shortened by 2 bases and J by 4 bases, with 9 bases between the two germline ends. Germline V gene lookup returns CDR1 SGHNT and CDR2 YENEEA. This CDR3 is CASSLSGSYNEQFF. DNA of the CDR3: TGTGCCAGCAGCTTAAGCGGGTCTTACAATGAGCAGTTCTTC.

This chain links TRBV30 with TRBJ2-3, with TRBD2 matching over 8 bases. Unmatched junction bases numbered 5, after V lost 0 bases and J lost 3 bases. Germline loops: CDR1 GTSNPN, CDR2 SVGIG (reference sequence). The CDR3 spans 15 residues. Here the CDR3 DNA reads TGTGCCTGGAGTGTCGGGGGGGTTCGAACAGATACGCAGTATTTT. Amino acid sequence: CAWSVGGVRTDTQYF.

The genes are TRBV2 and TRBJ2-7; a possible D gene is TRBD2 (7 bases). V lost 7 bases and J 5 bases, leaving 18 bases between the germline ends. Germline V gene lookup returns CDR1 SNHLY and CDR2 FYNNEI. The CDR3 is 14 residues long. CDR3 nucleotide sequence: TGTGCCAGCACCTTGTTTGGGGGGGGGCACGAGCAGTACTTC. Translation gives CASTLFGGGHEQYF.

The rearrangement joins TRBV6-4 to TRBJ2-1, with D maybe TRBD2 (5 bases). The CDR3 is 13 residues long. V shed 4 bases and J shed 8 bases, with 12 bases lying between them. Per germline, CDR1 MRHNA and CDR2 SNTAGT. The CDR3 loop reads CASSAPGTDEQFF. The CDR3 DNA follows: TGTGCCAGCAGTGCTCCGGGAACGGATGAGCAGTTCTTC.

V is TRBV7-5 and J is TRBJ2-5; the DNA was not compared with TRBD2, the D call given in the table. TRBV7-5 is described as a pseudogene. CDR3 length: 16 residues. CDR3 nucleotide sequence: TGTGCCAGAAGCTTATGGAGGGAGTCCCGTCAAGAGACCCAGTACTTC. It encodes CARSLWRESRQETQYF.

The J gene is TRBJ2-7, the V gene TRBV6-5, with TRBD1 matching over 7 bases. This CDR3 comprises 14 residues. Germline CDR1 and CDR2: MNHEY and SVGAGI. With V trimmed by 7 bases and J by 3 bases, 9 bases remained unmatched. DNA for the CDR3: TGTGCCAGCACCGCGACAGGGATCGTCTACGAGCAGTACTTC. This translates into CASTATGIVYEQYF.

CDR3 bases: TGCGCCAGCAGCGAAAGCGGGCCAACCTACGAGCAGTACTTC. As protein: CASSESGPTYEQYF. The rearrangement links TRBV5-1 to TRBJ2-5; D is perhaps TRBD2 (6 bases). The closer fit of TRBJ2-7 to the DNA end suggests the J call may be wrong. This CDR3 has 14 amino acids. Germline V CDR1 and CDR2: SGHRS, YFSETQ.

V is TRBV11-3 and J is TRBJ1-1, with no clear D. Per the germline V gene, CDR1 is SGHNT and CDR2 is YENEEA. V was clipped by 5 bases and J by 2 bases, with 15 bases between them. CDR3 length: 15 amino acids. The CDR3 DNA reads as TGTGCCAGCAGCCTCTCGAGCGCTGGAAACACTGAAGCTTTCTTT. It yields the protein CASSLSSAGNTEAFF.

CDR3 loop: CASSLGGGGSDTQYF. CDR3 DNA sequence: TGTGCCAGCAGCTTAGGCGGGGGGGGTTCAGATACGCAGTATTTT. This rearrangement joins TRBV7-6 to TRBJ2-3; 9 nucleotides line up with TRBD2. V trimming: 1 base; J trimming: 4 bases; junction bases outside the gene matches: 3. Germline V CDR1 and CDR2: SGHVS, FNYEAQ. The CDR3 totals 15 residues.

V gene TRBV30 combines with J gene TRBJ1-6; 9 bases map to TRBD1. Per germline, CDR1 GTSNPN and CDR2 SVGIG (reference sequence). The CDR3 runs to 13 residues. V lost 3 bases to trimming and J lost 8 bases; unmatched junction nucleotides: 2. The CDR3, as DNA: TGTGCCTGGAGGCGGGACAGGGATTCACCCCTCCACTTT. Translated: CAWRRDRDSPLHF. Drawing the rest from reference TRBV30 and TRBJ1-6, the complete variable domain is SQTIHQWPATLVQPVGSPLSLECTVEGTSNPNLYWYRQAAGRGLQLLFYSVGIGQISSEVPQNLSASRPQDRQFILSSKKLLLSDSGFYLCAWRRDRDSPLHFGNGTRLTVT.

The chain joins TRBV5-1 to TRBJ2-7, with D possibly matching TRBD2 (5 bases). Trimming removed 2 bases at V and 0 bases at J, with 12 bases between. Germline V lookup: CDR1 SGHRS, CDR2 YFSETQ. The CDR3 spans 15 residues. The CDR3 spells CASSLTERGSYEQYF. In DNA form, the CDR3 reads TGCGCCAGCAGCTTAACAGAACGGGGCTCCTACGAGCAGTACTTC.

CDR3 nucleotides: TGTGCCAGCAGCCGGGGGGGGGACGTCGGAGGGCAGTACTTC. Residues: CASSRGGDVGGQYF. The rearrangement uses TRBV5-8 and TRBJ2-7; 8 bases fit TRBD2. Germline CDR1 is SGHTS and CDR2 is YDEGEE. The CDR3 has 14 residues. J gave up 9 bases and V 4 bases, and 12 bases lay outside the gene matches.

The chain carries TRBV7-2 and TRBJ1-2; 7 bases map to TRBD1. There are 14 residues in the CDR3. Losses at the gene ends were 1 base for V and 4 bases for J; bases not matched to a gene: 3. Germline V gives CDR1 SGHTA, CDR2 FQGNSA. The CDR3 loop reads CASSLDRGPYGYTF. DNA for the CDR3: TGTGCCAGCAGCTTAGACAGGGGCCCCTATGGCTACACCTTC.